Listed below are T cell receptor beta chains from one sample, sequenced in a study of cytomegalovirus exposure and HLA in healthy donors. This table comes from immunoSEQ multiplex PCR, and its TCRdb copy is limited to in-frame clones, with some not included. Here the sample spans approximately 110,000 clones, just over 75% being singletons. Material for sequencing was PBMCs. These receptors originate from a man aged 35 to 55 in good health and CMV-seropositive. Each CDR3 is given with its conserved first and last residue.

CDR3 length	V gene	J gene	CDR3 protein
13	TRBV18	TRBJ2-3	CASSPFSTDTQYF
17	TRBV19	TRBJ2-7	CASSPRGVVAGGYEQYF
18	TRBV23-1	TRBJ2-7	CASSQTKDRGSSSYEQYF
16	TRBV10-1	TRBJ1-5	CASNWTGDYSNQPQHF
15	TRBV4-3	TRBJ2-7	CASSPGQGARYEQYF
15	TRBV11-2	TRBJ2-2	CASSFRGLAGGELFF
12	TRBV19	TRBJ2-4	CASRGGRNIQYF
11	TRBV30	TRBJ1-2	CAWSVQWGYTF
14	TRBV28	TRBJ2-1	CASERGDRAPEQFF
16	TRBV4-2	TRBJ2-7	CASSQEGASSFYEQYF
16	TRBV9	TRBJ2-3	CASSVAGQTSTDTQYF
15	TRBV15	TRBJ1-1	CATNPTGVSGTEAFF
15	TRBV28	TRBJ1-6	CASSLSRQFNSPLHF
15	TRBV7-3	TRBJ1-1	CASSPGGPLNTEAFF
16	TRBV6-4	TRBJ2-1	CASSDSVGSRYNEQFF
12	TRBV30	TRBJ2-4	CAWVASENSQYF
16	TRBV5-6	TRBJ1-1	CASSLIPGTARAEAFF
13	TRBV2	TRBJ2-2	CASIGGAVGELFF
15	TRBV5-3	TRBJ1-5	CARSLGRLSGKPQHF
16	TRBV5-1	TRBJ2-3	CASSLVLAGIADTQYF
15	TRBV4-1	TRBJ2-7	CASSQGKRGVYEQYF
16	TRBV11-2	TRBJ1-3	CASSLTGALSGNTIYF
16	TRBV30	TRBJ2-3	CAWSRASGGSTDTQYF
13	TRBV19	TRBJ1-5	CASSGVINQPQHF
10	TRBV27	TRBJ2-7	CASIVEEQYF
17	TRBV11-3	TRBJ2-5	CASSLLAGGSKGATQYF